These 31 T cell receptor beta chains were sequenced from one sample in a study of T-cell memory formation after mild COVID-19. MiXCR, applied by TCRdb to the 5' RACE reads, yields one record per CDR3 protein. The sample carries approximately 65,000 distinct CDR3 sequences, 16% recorded once. Sequencing was performed on PBMCs or a T cell subset sorted from them (not recorded which). Receptors originate from an adult woman who had mild COVID-19 (a few samples of this study predate the infection). Cell type and time point are not known.

There are many counts of this clonotype. This rearrangement joins TRBV7-9 to TRBJ2-5, with D perhaps TRBD1 or TRBD2 (5 bases each). The length of the CDR3 is 14 residues. Germline V CDR1 and CDR2: SEHNR, FQNEAQ (reference sequence). Trimming removed 4 bases from V and 3 bases from J, with 12 bases in between. The CDR3 spells CASSSGPPEETQYF. The CDR3 nucleotides are TGTGCCAGCAGCTCGGGACCCCCGGAAGAGACCCAGTACTTC.

DNA for the CDR3: TGCGCCAGCAGCCAAGACGGGGACGAGCAGTACTTC. Translated, it gives CASSQDGDEQYF. V and J are TRBV4-1 and TRBJ2-7; possibly TRBD2 for D (5 bases). Between the trimmed V and J ends, which lost 0 bases and 5 bases, there was a span of 5 bases. CDR3 length equals 12 residues. Germline assignment: CDR1 MGHRA and CDR2 YSYEKL.

This chain connects TRBV9 to TRBJ1-1; D is possibly TRBD1 (6 bases). This CDR3 region has 14 residues. In germline, CDR1 is SGDLS, CDR2 YYNGEE. Trimming left V 0 bases short and J 5 bases short, with 11 bases between. DNA of the CDR3: TGTGCCAGCAGCGTAGGTCAGGGGATAACTGAAGCTTTCTTT. It yields the protein CASSVGQGITEAFF.

This clonotype was detected many times. The chain is built from TRBV20-1 and TRBJ2-5; D ambiguous. V was pared by 0 bases and J by 4 bases, with 6 bases between. The CDR3 runs 12 residues. The V gene's germline CDR1 is DFQATT and CDR2 SNEGSKA (reference sequence). CDR3 nucleotide sequence: TGCAGTGCTAGAGATCGTAGAGAGACCCAGTACTTC. This encodes CSARDRRETQYF.

This chain connects TRBV30 to TRBJ2-7; TRBD2 agrees at 11 bases. Unmatched junction bases numbered 11, after V lost 1 base and J lost 3 bases. The CDR3 totals 17 residues. Germline CDR1 reads GTSNPN; CDR2 reads SVGIG (reference sequence). The DNA of the CDR3 is TGTGCCTGGAGTGCGATCTTGGGACTAGCGGATAACTACGAGCAGTACTTC. Protein sequence: CAWSAILGLADNYEQYF.

The rearrangement joins TRBV7-9 to TRBJ2-2; D is unclear. The CDR3 covers 13 residues. From germline, CDR1 is SEHNR and CDR2 FQNEAQ (reference sequence). V lost 4 bases and J 4 bases, leaving 7 bases between the germline ends. This CDR3 reads CASSSPPTGELFF. Here the CDR3 DNA reads TGTGCCAGCAGCTCCCCCCCCACCGGGGAGCTGTTTTTT.

This clonotype was counted between two and nine times. The V call is TRBV4-1, the J call TRBJ2-7; D perhaps matches TRBD1 (5 bases). Germline CDR1 and CDR2: MGHRA and YSYEKL. Between the trimmed V and J ends, which lost 2 bases and 3 bases, there was a span of 8 bases. The CDR3 sequence is 13 residues long. CDR3 sequence: CASSQRQYYEQYF. For the CDR3, the DNA is TGCGCCAGCAGCCAAAGACAGTACTACGAGCAGTACTTC.

This chain links TRBV7-8 with TRBJ2-7; D gene ambiguous. Germline CDR1 SGHVS, CDR2 FQNEAQ. The CDR3 runs 12 residues. Trimming cost V 5 bases and J 0 bases, with 5 bases left between them. The CDR3 spells CASSGSSYEQYF. The CDR3 region has the DNA TGTGCCAGCAGCGGCAGCTCCTACGAGCAGTACTTC.

This clonotype showed up just a few times. The V call is TRBV5-4, the J call TRBJ2-7; D is uncertain. Trimming removed 0 bases from V and 0 bases from J, with 19 bases in between. There are 18 residues in the CDR3. The germline V gene encodes CDR1 SGHNT and CDR2 YYREEE (reference sequence). The CDR3 DNA reads TGTGCCAGCAGCTTGGCTGCTACGATTCCCCTCAGCTCCTACGAGCAGTACTTC. This gives the protein CASSLAATIPLSSYEQYF. The full variable domain, rest sourced from reference TRBV5-4 and TRBJ2-7, is ETGVTQSPTHLIKTRGQQVTLRCSSQSGHNTVSWYQQALGQGPQFIFQYYREEENGRGNFPPRFSGLQFPNYSSELNVNALELDDSALYLCASSLAATIPLSSYEQYFGPGTRLTVT.

At least ten counts were recorded for this clonotype. This chain connects TRBV5-6 to TRBJ2-7; 8 positions agree with TRBD1. This CDR3 comprises 14 residues. The junction had 5 bases not matched to a gene; V was cut back by 4 bases and J by 2 bases. CDR1 is SGHDT, CDR2 YYEEEE, per germline. The CDR3 sequence is CASSETGDAYEQYF. CDR3 nucleotide sequence: TGTGCCAGCAGCGAGACAGGGGATGCCTACGAGCAGTACTTC. The full variable domain, in which reference TRBV5-6 and TRBJ2-7 provide the parts outside the CDR3, is DAGVTQSPTHLIKTRGQQVTLRCSPKSGHDTVSWYQQALGQGPQFIFQYYEEEERQRGNFPDRFSGHQFPNYSSELNVNALLLGDSALYLCASSETGDAYEQYFGPGTRLTVT.

A few counts support this clonotype. The genes are TRBV21-1 and TRBJ2-2; TRBD2 reflects the table's D call only, with no check against the DNA. TRBV21-1 is flagged as a pseudogene. This CDR3 contains 16 residues. CDR3 region: CASSKTTGRGTGELFF. CDR3 nucleotides: TGTGCCAGCAGCAAGACTACGGGACGGGGCACCGGGGAGCTGTTTTTT.

This sequence joins TRBV7-8 and TRBJ2-7, with 8 nucleotides matching TRBD1. Germline CDR1 reads SGHVS; CDR2 reads FQNEAQ. This CDR3 has 13 amino acids. Trimming at V came to 5 bases and at J to 6 bases, leaving 6 bases not matched to a gene. CDR3 amino acids: CASSIGTGSEQYF. The CDR3 DNA reads as TGTGCCAGCAGCATCGGGACAGGCTCCGAGCAGTACTTC.

V gene TRBV27 combines with J gene TRBJ2-7; D possibly corresponds to TRBD1 (6 bases). Trimming removed 4 bases from V and 2 bases from J, with 9 bases in between. Germline loops: CDR1 MNHEY, CDR2 SMNVEV (reference sequence). This CDR3 region has 13 residues. The CDR3 coding sequence is TGTGCCAGCAGTTCCGGACAGACCTACGAGCAGTACTTC. It codes for CASSSGQTYEQYF.

This rearrangement joins TRBV7-2 to TRBJ2-5, with 8 nucleotides matching TRBD1. The CDR3 runs 14 residues. CDR1 is SGHTA and CDR2 is FQGNSA in the germline V gene. V shed 5 bases, J shed 4 bases, and the junction held 6 bases outside the gene matches. The CDR3 nucleotides read TGTGCCAGCAGCGAGTGGACAGGGTCAGAGACCCAGTACTTC. Translating it yields CASSEWTGSETQYF.

V is TRBV4-1 and J is TRBJ1-3; D perhaps matches TRBD1 (5 bases). This CDR3 region has 15 residues. Trimming took 8 bases from V and 0 from J, leaving 14 bases between them. The germline gives CDR1 MGHRA, CDR2 YSYEKL. CDR3 loop: CASGFPGYSGNTIYF. The CDR3 DNA reads as TGCGCCAGCGGATTTCCAGGGTACTCTGGAAACACCATATATTTT.

The chain combines TRBV5-8 with TRBJ1-1; possibly TRBD1 for D (6 bases). Trimming left V 1 base short and J 5 bases short, with 9 bases between. Germline V CDR1 and CDR2: SGHTS, YDEGEE. CDR3 length: 13 amino acids. The CDR3 is CASSLTGQTEAFF. The CDR3 DNA sequence: TGTGCCAGCAGCTTGACAGGGCAAACTGAAGCTTTCTTT.

Ten or more counts support this clonotype. V usage is TRBV24-1 and J usage is TRBJ2-1, with 8 nucleotides matching TRBD1. The V segment lost 4 bases and the J segment 6 bases; nucleotides outside the gene matches: 7. Germline V gene data show CDR1 as KGHDR and CDR2 as SFDVKD. The CDR3 covers 15 residues. The CDR3 DNA is TGTGCCACCAGTGACCTGACAGGGGAATCCAATGAGCAGTTCTTC. It specifies CATSDLTGESNEQFF.

This clonotype has more than one count but fewer than ten. The chain couples TRBV12-3 or TRBV12-4 to TRBJ2-7; TRBD2 might be the D (6 bases). Between the trimmed V and J ends, which lost 5 bases and 4 bases, there was a span of 18 bases. CDR3 length: 15 amino acids. CDR3 DNA: TGTGCCAGCAGTCTACCGGGACTTGCAGAATACGAGCAGTACTTC. It translates to CASSLPGLAEYEQYF.

There are a few counts of this clonotype. This sequence joins TRBV27 and TRBJ2-3; possibly TRBD1 for D (5 bases). Germline CDR1 MNHEY, CDR2 SMNVEV (reference sequence). Trimming removed 4 bases at V and 1 base at J, with 9 bases between. CDR3 length: 14 residues. The CDR3 spells CASSSGAGTDTQYF. In nucleotides, the CDR3 is TGTGCCAGCAGTTCTGGGGCGGGCACAGATACGCAGTATTTT.

This chain connects TRBV30 to TRBJ1-1; unclear D gene. V was trimmed by 7 bases and J by 0 bases, leaving 9 bases between them. Germline values: CDR1 GTSNPN, CDR2 SVGIG (reference sequence). CDR3 length: 12 residues. In nucleotides, the CDR3 is TGTGCCTTTCAGGTAATGAACACTGAAGCTTTCTTT. Translated: CAFQVMNTEAFF.

This clonotype was detected a few times. The chain links TRBV7-9 to TRBJ1-1; D not certain. The ends were cut back, 0 bases at V and 6 bases at J, with 11 bases in the middle. CDR3 size: 14 residues. Germline V gene sequence: CDR1 SEHNR, CDR2 FQNEAQ (reference sequence). CDR3 residues: CASSLATGLAEAFF. The CDR3 region has the DNA TGTGCCAGCAGCTTAGCAACCGGACTTGCTGAAGCTTTCTTT.

This clonotype was detected only a few times. The chain is built from TRBV9 and TRBJ2-1, with 8 bases matching TRBD2. There are 15 residues in the CDR3. Germline V gene lookup returns CDR1 SGDLS and CDR2 YYNGEE. With V trimmed by 4 bases and J by 3 bases, 6 bases remained unmatched. CDR3 sequence (DNA): TGTGCCAGCAGCCCCCGACTAGCGATCTACAATGAGCAGTTCTTC. It is translated as CASSPRLAIYNEQFF.

In its sample, this clonotype was seen a few times. The chain carries TRBV7-8 and TRBJ2-1; TRBD2 matches at 12 bases. From germline, CDR1 is SGHVS and CDR2 FQNEAQ. Trimming at V came to 1 base and at J to 5 bases, leaving 12 bases not matched to a gene. CDR3 length equals 19 residues. As DNA, the CDR3 is TGTGCCAGCAGCTTAGAGAGGGATCGACTAGCGGGAGCTGACAATGAGCAGTTCTTC. Its protein product is CASSLERDRLAGADNEQFF.

This clonotype was counted only a few times. The CDR3 is CASGWRGGETQYF. The CDR3 DNA sequence: TGTGCCAGCGGATGGAGGGGGGGAGAGACCCAGTACTTC. This chain joins TRBV6-2 or TRBV6-3 and TRBJ2-5; possible D gene TRBD2, 7 bases. V lost 8 bases and J lost 4, with 14 bases in between. Germline CDR1 reads MNHEY; CDR2 reads SVGEGT. This CDR3 has 13 residues.

In its sample, this clonotype was seen a few times. The rearrangement uses TRBV27 and TRBJ2-3; D is uncertain. V gave up 6 bases and J gave up 3 bases, with 13 bases separating them. This CDR3 region has 14 residues. CDR1 and CDR2 (germline): MNHEY, SMNVEV (reference sequence). The CDR3 DNA sequence: TGTGCCAGCAGCATGGCGGAAAAAACAGATACGCAGTATTTT. As protein: CASSMAEKTDTQYF.

This sequence joins TRBV7-6 and TRBJ2-3; the D is unclear. Germline CDR1 SGHVS, CDR2 FNYEAQ. V was trimmed by 5 bases and J by 5 bases, leaving 8 bases between them. The CDR3 is 12 amino acids. The CDR3 sequence: CASSTLGDTQYF. CDR3 DNA: TGTGCCAGCAGCACACTGGGAGATACGCAGTATTTT.

This clonotype has a handful of counts. The chain has TRBV9 and TRBJ1-1; 8 bases are a match to TRBD1. Looked up from germline, CDR1 is SGDLS and CDR2 is YYNGEE. The CDR3 is 16 amino acids. V lost 0 bases and J lost 1; bases outside the gene matches: 5. CDR3 DNA: TGTGCCAGCAGCGTAGAGAGGACAGGGAAGAACACTGAAGCTTTCTTT. Translated, it gives CASSVERTGKNTEAFF.

The rearrangement uses TRBV30 and TRBJ1-5; D remains unclear. V was shortened by 1 base and J by 0 bases, with 4 bases between the two germline ends. This CDR3 comprises 13 residues. Germline V gene data show CDR1 as GTSNPN and CDR2 as SVGIG (reference sequence). The CDR3 protein is CAWSAGSNQPQHF. The CDR3 region has the DNA TGTGCCTGGAGTGCTGGTAGCAATCAGCCCCAGCATTTT.

This sequence joins TRBV2 and TRBJ1-2, with 7 positions matching TRBD1. V shed 8 bases and J 6 bases; nucleotides not matched to a gene: 9. Germline V CDR1 and CDR2: SNHLY, FYNNEI. The CDR3 is made up of 13 amino acids. The DNA of the CDR3 is TGTGCCAGCCGTGCGTACAGGGGTGATGGCTACACCTTC. It specifies CASRAYRGDGYTF.

The rearrangement uses TRBV6-5 and TRBJ2-7; either TRBD1 or TRBD2 may supply D (5 bases each). Between the trimmed V and J ends, which lost 7 bases and 3 bases, there was a span of 16 bases. The germline gives CDR1 MNHEY, CDR2 SVGAGI. The CDR3 length is 14 residues. The CDR3 loop is CASTQLGPLYEQYF. DNA of the CDR3: TGTGCCAGCACCCAGCTGGGACCGCTCTACGAGCAGTACTTC.

This clonotype was observed a handful of times. This sequence joins TRBV7-9 and TRBJ2-1, with unresolved D. The CDR3 runs to 15 residues. V was clipped by 3 bases and J by 4 bases, with 13 bases between them. CDR1 is SEHNR and CDR2 is FQNEAQ in the germline V gene (reference sequence). The CDR3 spells CASSLGLGVYNEQFF. CDR3 DNA: TGTGCCAGCAGCTTGGGTTTGGGTGTGTACAATGAGCAGTTCTTC.